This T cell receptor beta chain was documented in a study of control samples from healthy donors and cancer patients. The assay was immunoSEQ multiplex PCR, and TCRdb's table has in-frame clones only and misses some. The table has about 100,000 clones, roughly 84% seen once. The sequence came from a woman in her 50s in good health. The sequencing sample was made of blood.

DNA of the CDR3: TGTGCCAGCAGCCCTAGTGGGGGCATGAACACTGAAGCTTTCTTT. This sequence encodes CASSPSGGMNTEAFF. This sequence joins TRBV9 and TRBJ1-1, with D possibly TRBD1 on 6 matching bases. Germline V CDR1 and CDR2: SGDLS, YYNGEE. V gave up 4 bases and J gave up 0 bases, with 13 bases separating them. This CDR3 has 15 residues.